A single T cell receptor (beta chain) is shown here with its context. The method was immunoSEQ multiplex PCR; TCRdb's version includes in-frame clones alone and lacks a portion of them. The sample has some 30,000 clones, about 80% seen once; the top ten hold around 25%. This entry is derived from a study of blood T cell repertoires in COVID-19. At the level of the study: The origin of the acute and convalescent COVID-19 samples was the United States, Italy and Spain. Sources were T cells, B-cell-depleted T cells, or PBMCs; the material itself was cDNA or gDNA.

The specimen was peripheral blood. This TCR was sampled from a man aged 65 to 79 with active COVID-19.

For the CDR3, the DNA is TGTGCCAGCAGCCTGAACACCGGGGAGCTGTTTTTT. It is translated as CASSLNTGELFF. The chain recombines TRBV5-4 with TRBJ2-2; D unresolved. This CDR3 has 12 residues. The germline V and J ends were trimmed by 4 bases and 1 base, with 2 bases remaining between them. Germline loops: CDR1 SGHNT, CDR2 YYREEE (reference sequence).